Listed below are T cell receptor beta chains from one sample, sequenced in a study of blood T cell repertoires in COVID-19. Using immunoSEQ multiplex PCR, the repertoire was profiled, and TCRdb retains in-frame clones only, with some absent. The table shows over 20,000 clones, with 81% occurring only once. Specimen: peripheral blood. Receptors originate from a man in his 70s with acute or convalescent COVID-19. Both conserved end residues are part of each CDR3. The D gene is left open where the match is weak. The size field is filled for only some rows; it gives once, few, many or a size class.

D | J | V | size | DNA | CDR3
TRBD2 | TRBJ2-1 | TRBV5-1 | . | TGCGCCAGCAGCGTTGGGACTAGCGTGTACAATGAGCAGTTCTTC | CASSVGTSVYNEQFF
TRBD2 | TRBJ2-3 | TRBV10-3 | . | TGTGCCATCAGTGTACTAGCGGGGGAGCTTGGGGTGGATACGCAGTATTTT | CAISVLAGELGVDTQYF
TRBD2 | TRBJ2-3 | TRBV6-5 | . | TGTGCCAGTAGCCTTAGCGGGAGAACGACAGATACGCAGTATTTT | CASSLSGRTTDTQYF
TRBD1 | TRBJ1-6 | TRBV30 | few | TGTGCCTGGGGGTGGACAGGGGGGAGTAATTCACCCCTCCACTTT | CAWGWTGGSNSPLHF
TRBD2 | TRBJ2-5 | TRBV4-1 | . | TGCGCCAGCAGCCAAGGACTAGCGGCTACTCAAGAGACCCAGTACTTC | CASSQGLAATQETQYF
TRBD1 | TRBJ2-5 | TRBV19 | . | TGTGCCAGTAGTCAGACAGGGTCGGAGACCCAGTACTTC | CASSQTGSETQYF
. | TRBJ2-3 | TRBV7-9 | . | TGTGCCAGCAGCCTGGGACTCTTACAAACCTCTAGCACAGATACGCAGTATTTT | CASSLGLLQTSSTDTQYF
. | TRBJ2-1 | TRBV6-2/TRBV6-3 | . | TGTGCCAGCAGCCGGCCTTACAATGAGCAGTTCTTC | CASSRPYNEQFF
TRBD1 | TRBJ2-1 | TRBV6-5 | . | TGTGCCAGCAGTAGGCCAGGGGGCTCACGTGAGCAGTTCTTC | CASSRPGGSREQFF
TRBD1 | TRBJ1-4 | TRBV27 | . | TGTGCCAGCAGTCGAGGGGACAGGTCAGAGGAAAAACTGTTTTTT | CASSRGDRSEEKLFF
. | TRBJ1-3 | TRBV5-1 | . | TGCGCCAGCAAAGGACAGAGCTCTGGAAACACCATATATTTT | CASKGQSSGNTIYF
. | TRBJ1-5 | TRBV5-8 | . | TGTGCCAGCAGTAGAACCCCTAGAGGCAATCAGCCCCAGCATTTT | CASSRTPRGNQPQHF
. | TRBJ1-2 | TRBV19 | . | TGTGCCAGTTTGGCAACTAACTATGGCTACACCTTC | CASLATNYGYTF
. | TRBJ1-1 | TRBV2 | once | TGTGCCAGCAGTGACCCCTTCACTGAAGCTTTCTTT | CASSDPFTEAFF
TRBD2 | TRBJ2-5 | TRBV7-2 | . | TGTGCCAGCAGCTTAGCGGGAGGGCCGGTAGAGACCCAGTACTTC | CASSLAGGPVETQYF
. | TRBJ2-6 | TRBV18 | few | TGTGCCAGCTCACCACCGACAGGCACCTCTGGGGCCAACGTCCTGACTTTC | CASSPPTGTSGANVLTF
. | TRBJ1-2 | TRBV6-5 | . | TGTGCCAGCAGTTACTCGACCTCGGGGGAATATGGCTACACCTTC | CASSYSTSGEYGYTF
. | TRBJ2-7 | TRBV14 | once | TGTGCCAGCAGCCAAGCCCTGATGAGCTCCTACGAGCAGTACTTC | CASSQALMSSYEQYF
. | TRBJ1-1 | TRBV19 | . | TGTGCCAGTAACCGGGGAATGAACACTGAAGCTTTCTTT | CASNRGMNTEAFF
. | TRBJ1-4 | TRBV29-1 | . | TGCAGCGCCTTAGTTATTGAAAAACTGTTTTTT | CSALVIEKLFF
TRBD2 | TRBJ2-3 | TRBV19 | . | TGTGCCAGTAGTAGAGGCGGGGGGGGAGATACGCAGTATTTT | CASSRGGGGDTQYF
. | TRBJ1-1 | TRBV18 | . | TGTGCCAGCTCACCAAGGGGGAACCTCGAAGCTTTCTTT | CASSPRGNLEAFF
. | TRBJ1-1 | TRBV2 | few | TGTGCCAGCAGTGAAACTAGGGCGGGCACTGAAGCTTTCTTT | CASSETRAGTEAFF
TRBD1 | TRBJ1-2 | TRBV7-9 | few | TGTGCCAGCAGCCTCGGGACAGGATATGGCTACACCTTC | CASSLGTGYGYTF
. | TRBJ2-2 | TRBV24-1 | . | TGTGCCACAGCACGCGGTACCGGGGAGCTGTTTTTT | CATARGTGELFF
TRBD1 | TRBJ2-7 | TRBV19 | . | TGTGCCAGTAGCCCGACAGGGATCCCCTACGAGCAGTACTTC | CASSPTGIPYEQYF
. | TRBJ1-6 | TRBV3-1/TRBV3-2 | . | TGTGCCAGCGGTACAGGGACATTAAATTCACCCCTCCACTTT | CASGTGTLNSPLHF
TRBD2 | TRBJ2-5 | TRBV3-1/TRBV3-2 | . | TGTGCCAGCAGCCGCTGGACTAGTGGGCAAGAGACCCAGTACTTC | CASSRWTSGQETQYF
TRBD1 | TRBJ1-1 | TRBV18 | few | TGTGCCAGCTCACCCAATCAACAGGGGGACGCTGAAGCTTTCTTT | CASSPNQQGDAEAFF
TRBD2 | TRBJ2-7 | TRBV7-8 | . | TGTGCCAGCGGACCGGCGGGGGATAAGGACGAGCAGTACTTC | CASGPAGDKDEQYF
TRBD1 | TRBJ1-1 | TRBV10-2 | few | TGCGCCAGCAGGGAAGGGACAGGGAGTGAAGCTTTCTTT | CASREGTGSEAFF
TRBD1 | TRBJ1-2 | TRBV9 | . | TGTGCCAGCAGCCAGCCGGGACAGGGCGGATCAAACTATGGCTACACCTTC | CASSQPGQGGSNYGYTF
. | TRBJ1-5 | TRBV5-5 | . | TGTGCCAGCAGCTCATTCGGGCAGCCCCAGCATTTT | CASSSFGQPQHF
TRBD1 | TRBJ2-2 | TRBV24-1 | . | TGTGCCACGGGGGACAGGGAAGACACCGGGGAGCTGTTTTTT | CATGDREDTGELFF
TRBD1 | TRBJ1-4 | TRBV11-3 | once | TGTGCCAGCAGCTTCTCCAGGACAGGGGGCCGAGCTAATGAAAAACTGTTTTTT | CASSFSRTGGRANEKLFF
TRBD2 | TRBJ2-5 | TRBV5-5 | . | TGTGCCAGCAGCTTTTTGACTAGCGGGAGGAGCGAGACCCAGTACTTC | CASSFLTSGRSETQYF
. | TRBJ1-1 | TRBV18 | . | TGTGCCAGCTCACCCCGCGGGGAAATCACTGAAGCTTTCTTT | CASSPRGEITEAFF
TRBD1 | TRBJ2-2 | TRBV11-2 | . | TGTGCCAGCAGCTTAGCATGGACAGGGGGCACCGGGGAGCTGTTTTTT | CASSLAWTGGTGELFF
. | TRBJ1-3 | TRBV5-4 | . | TGTGCCAGCAGCTCACCGGGACAAGGATTAAACACCATATATTTT | CASSSPGQGLNTIYF
. | TRBJ1-2 | TRBV6-6 | . | TGTGCCAGCATCAAGAGGGGGAGGGGGTCCAACTATGGCTACACCTTC | CASIKRGRGSNYGYTF
TRBD1 | TRBJ2-7 | TRBV9 | . | TGTGCCAGCAGCGTAGGACAGGGAGCGTACGAGCAGTACTTC | CASSVGQGAYEQYF
. | TRBJ1-1 | TRBV19 | . | TGTGCCAGTAGGACGCTCCAACTGGGGCAGAAAGCTTTCTTT | CASRTLQLGQKAFF
. | TRBJ1-5 | TRBV5-1 | few | TGCGCCAGCAGCTTACAGGGCAATCAGCCCCAGCATTTT | CASSLQGNQPQHF
TRBD1 | TRBJ1-6 | TRBV2 | . | TGTGCCAGCAGTGGGCCCGGCTCAGGGGGAAATTCACCCCTCCACTTT | CASSGPGSGGNSPLHF
. | TRBJ2-5 | TRBV11-2 | . | TGTGCCAGCAGCTATCAGTACCAAGAGACCCAGTACTTC | CASSYQYQETQYF
TRBD1 | TRBJ1-5 | TRBV30 | . | TGTGCCTGGAACCACCGACAGGGGGGCAATCAGCCCCAGCATTTT | CAWNHRQGGNQPQHF
TRBD2 | TRBJ2-5 | TRBV5-8 | . | TGTGCCAGCAGCTTGCTTTATCGTCTAGCGGGACAAGAGACCCAGTACTTC | CASSLLYRLAGQETQYF
TRBD1 | TRBJ2-7 | TRBV6-5 | . | TGTGCCAGCAGTTACAGCCGGACAGGGACCTACGAGCAGTACTTC | CASSYSRTGTYEQYF
. | TRBJ1-5 | TRBV15 | few | TGTGCCACCAGCCGGCGAGGGAGTCTCCCTAGGAGCAATCAGCCCCAGCATTTT | CATSRRGSLPRSNQPQHF
TRBD1 | TRBJ1-6 | TRBV11-2 | . | TGTGCCAGCAGCCCGGTGGGACAGACTACTTATAATTCACCCCTCCACTTT | CASSPVGQTTYNSPLHF
TRBD2 | TRBJ2-1 | TRBV4-3 | . | TGCGCCAGCAGCCGTGGGACTAGCAACAATGAGCAGTTCTTC | CASSRGTSNNEQFF
TRBD1 | TRBJ2-5 | TRBV29-1 | few | TGCAGCGTTCGCGGACAGGGAATCCAAGAGACCCAGTACTTC | CSVRGQGIQETQYF
. | TRBJ1-6 | TRBV19 | . | TGTGCCAGTACCCCCCAAACAGGGCGTGGGTCACCCCTCCACTTT | CASTPQTGRGSPLHF
TRBD1 | TRBJ1-3 | TRBV5-1 | few | TGCGCCAGCAGCTTGGAGGGGACAGTTGGAAACACCATATATTTT | CASSLEGTVGNTIYF
TRBD1 | TRBJ1-6 | TRBV7-6 | . | TGTGCCAGCAGCTTGGGACAGCTAAATTCACCCCTCCACTTT | CASSLGQLNSPLHF